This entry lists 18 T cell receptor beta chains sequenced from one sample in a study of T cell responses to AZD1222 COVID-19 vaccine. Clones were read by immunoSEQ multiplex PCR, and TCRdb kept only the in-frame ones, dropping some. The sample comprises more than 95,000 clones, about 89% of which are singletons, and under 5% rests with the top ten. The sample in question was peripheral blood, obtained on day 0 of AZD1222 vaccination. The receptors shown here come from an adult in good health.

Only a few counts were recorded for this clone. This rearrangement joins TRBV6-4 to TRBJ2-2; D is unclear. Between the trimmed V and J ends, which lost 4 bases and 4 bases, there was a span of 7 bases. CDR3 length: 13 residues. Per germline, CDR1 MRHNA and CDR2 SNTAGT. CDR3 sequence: CASSVDLTGELFF. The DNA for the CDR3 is TGTGCCAGCAGTGTCGATCTCACCGGGGAGCTGTTTTTT.

CDR3 in DNA: TGTGCCACCTCGCGTGGGGGCGCGGACACTGAAGCTTTCTTT. It codes for CATSRGGADTEAFF. The V and J genes are TRBV28 and TRBJ1-1; D might be TRBD1 (6 bases). CDR1 is MDHEN, CDR2 SYDVKM, per germline. The V and J ends lost 10 bases and 3 bases respectively, with 18 bases between them. This CDR3 contains 14 residues.

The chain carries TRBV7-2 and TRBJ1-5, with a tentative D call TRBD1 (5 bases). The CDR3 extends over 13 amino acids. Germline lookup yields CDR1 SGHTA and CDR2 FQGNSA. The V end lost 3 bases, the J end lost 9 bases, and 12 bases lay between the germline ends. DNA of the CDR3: TGTGCCAGCAGCTTGAGTGGGACCGGGCCCCAGCATTTT. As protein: CASSLSGTGPQHF. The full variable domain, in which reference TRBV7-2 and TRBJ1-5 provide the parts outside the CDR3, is GAGVSQSPSNKVTEKGKDVELRCDPISGHTALYWYRQSLGQGLEFLIYFQGNSAPDKSGLPSDRFSAERTGGSVSTLTIQRTQQEDSAVYLCASSLSGTGPQHFGDGTRLSIL.

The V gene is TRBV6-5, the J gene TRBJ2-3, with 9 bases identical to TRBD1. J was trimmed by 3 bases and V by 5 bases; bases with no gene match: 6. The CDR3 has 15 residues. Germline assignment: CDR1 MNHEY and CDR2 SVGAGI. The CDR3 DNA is TGTGCCAGCAGTCACACACAGGGGGCGACAGATACGCAGTATTTT. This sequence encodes CASSHTQGATDTQYF.

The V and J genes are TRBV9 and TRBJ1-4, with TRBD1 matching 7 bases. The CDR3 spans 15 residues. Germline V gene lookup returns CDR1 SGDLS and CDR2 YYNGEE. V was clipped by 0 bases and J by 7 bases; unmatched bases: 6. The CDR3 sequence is CASSVGQGDTEKLFF. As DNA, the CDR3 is TGTGCCAGCAGCGTAGGTCAGGGGGATACTGAAAAACTGTTTTTT.

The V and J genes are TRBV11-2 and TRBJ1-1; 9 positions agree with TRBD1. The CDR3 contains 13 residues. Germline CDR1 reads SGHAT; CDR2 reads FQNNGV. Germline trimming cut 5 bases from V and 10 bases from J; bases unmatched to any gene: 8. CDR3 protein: CASSTAQGAGAFF. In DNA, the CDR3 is TGTGCCAGCAGCACAGCACAGGGGGCGGGAGCTTTCTTT.

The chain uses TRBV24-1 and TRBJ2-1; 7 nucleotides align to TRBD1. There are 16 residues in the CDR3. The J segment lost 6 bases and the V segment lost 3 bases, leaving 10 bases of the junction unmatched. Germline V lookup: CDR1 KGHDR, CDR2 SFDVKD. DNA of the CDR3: TGTGCCACCAGTGATAACAAGGGGGCGAGCTTCAATGAGCAGTTCTTC. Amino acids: CATSDNKGASFNEQFF.

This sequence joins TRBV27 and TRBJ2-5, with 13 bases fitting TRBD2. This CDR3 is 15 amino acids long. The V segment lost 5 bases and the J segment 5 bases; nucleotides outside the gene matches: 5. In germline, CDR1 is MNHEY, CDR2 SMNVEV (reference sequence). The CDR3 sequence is CASSEGTSGVETQYF. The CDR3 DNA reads TGTGCCAGCAGTGAGGGGACTAGCGGGGTTGAGACCCAGTACTTC.

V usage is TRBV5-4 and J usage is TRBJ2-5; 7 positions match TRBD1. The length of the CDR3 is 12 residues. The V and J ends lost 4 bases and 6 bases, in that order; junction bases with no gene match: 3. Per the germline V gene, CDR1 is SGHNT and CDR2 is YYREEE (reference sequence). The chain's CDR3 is CASSATGQTQYF. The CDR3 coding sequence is TGTGCCAGCAGCGCGACAGGGCAGACCCAGTACTTC.

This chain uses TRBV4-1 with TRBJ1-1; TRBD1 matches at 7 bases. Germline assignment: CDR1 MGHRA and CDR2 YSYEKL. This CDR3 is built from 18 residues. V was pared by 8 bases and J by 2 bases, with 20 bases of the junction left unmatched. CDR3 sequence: CASSKATGMPPSNTEAFF. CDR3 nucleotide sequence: TGCGCCAGCTCGAAGGCGACAGGGATGCCCCCCAGTAACACTGAAGCTTTCTTT.

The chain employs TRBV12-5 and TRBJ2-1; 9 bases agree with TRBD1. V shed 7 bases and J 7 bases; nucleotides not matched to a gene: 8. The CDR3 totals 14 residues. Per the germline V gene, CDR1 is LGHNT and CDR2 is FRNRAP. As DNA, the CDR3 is TGTGCTAGTGTTCCGGACAGGGGTGAAAATGAGCAGTTCTTC. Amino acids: CASVPDRGENEQFF.

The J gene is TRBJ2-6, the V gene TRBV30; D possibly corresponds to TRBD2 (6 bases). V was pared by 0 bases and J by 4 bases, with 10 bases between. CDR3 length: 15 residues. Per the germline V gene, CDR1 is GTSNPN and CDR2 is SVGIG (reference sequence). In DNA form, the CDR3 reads TGTGCCTGGAGTGTTGGGGGGACCGGGGCCAACGTCCTGACTTTC. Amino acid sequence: CAWSVGGTGANVLTF.

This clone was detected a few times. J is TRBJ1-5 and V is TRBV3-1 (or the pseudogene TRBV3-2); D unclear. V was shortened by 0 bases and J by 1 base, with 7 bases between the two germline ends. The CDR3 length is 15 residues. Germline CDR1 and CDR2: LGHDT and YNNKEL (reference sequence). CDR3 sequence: CASSQDLGSNQPQHF. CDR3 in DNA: TGTGCCAGCAGCCAAGATCTGGGCAGCAATCAGCCCCAGCATTTT.

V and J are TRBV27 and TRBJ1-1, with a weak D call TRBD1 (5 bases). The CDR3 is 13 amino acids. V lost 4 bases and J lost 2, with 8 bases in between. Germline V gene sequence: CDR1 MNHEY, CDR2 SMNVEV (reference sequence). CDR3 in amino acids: CASSYRSNTEAFF. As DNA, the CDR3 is TGTGCCAGCAGTTACAGGTCTAACACTGAAGCTTTCTTT.

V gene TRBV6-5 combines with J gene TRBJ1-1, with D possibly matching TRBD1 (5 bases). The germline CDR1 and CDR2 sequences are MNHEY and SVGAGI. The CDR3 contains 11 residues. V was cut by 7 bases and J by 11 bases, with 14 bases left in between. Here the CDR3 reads CASTKRGEAFF. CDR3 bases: TGTGCCAGCACAAAAAGGGGTGAGGCTTTCTTT.

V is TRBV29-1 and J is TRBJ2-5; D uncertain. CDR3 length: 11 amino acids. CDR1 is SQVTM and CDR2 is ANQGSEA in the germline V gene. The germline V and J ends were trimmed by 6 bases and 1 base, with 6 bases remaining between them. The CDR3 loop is CSVRLQETQYF. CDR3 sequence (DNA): TGCAGCGTCAGGCTCCAAGAGACCCAGTACTTC.

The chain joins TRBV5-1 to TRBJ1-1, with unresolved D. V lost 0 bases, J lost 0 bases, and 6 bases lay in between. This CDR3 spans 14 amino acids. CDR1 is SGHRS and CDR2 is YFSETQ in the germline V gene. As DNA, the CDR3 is TGCGCCAGCAGCTTGGGAATACTGAACACTGAAGCTTTCTTT. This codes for CASSLGILNTEAFF.

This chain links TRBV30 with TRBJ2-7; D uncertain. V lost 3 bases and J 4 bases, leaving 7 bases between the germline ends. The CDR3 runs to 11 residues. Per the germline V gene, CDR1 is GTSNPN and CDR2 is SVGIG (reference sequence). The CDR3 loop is CAWRLSYEQYF. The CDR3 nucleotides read TGTGCCTGGAGGCTGAGTTACGAGCAGTACTTC.